This T cell receptor beta chain derives from a study of blood T cell repertoires in COVID-19. Study summary: Acute and convalescent COVID-19 specimens originated in the United States, Italy and Spain. T cells, B-cell-depleted T cells, or PBMCs supplied cDNA or gDNA.

Germline lookup yields CDR1 SEHNR and CDR2 FQNEAQ (reference sequence). V lost 4 bases to trimming and J lost 3 bases, with 21 bases between them. This CDR3 has 17 amino acids. Seattle-derived patients entered the study during active infection and were followed longitudinally. In the original analysis: Amplifying reference gene primers gave estimates of nucleated cell counts. Some clones are missing from TCRdb's copy, which holds only in-frame ones; the method was immunoSEQ multiplex PCR. The V and J calls and clone size were taken over from that table, and D and trimming were inferred from the DNA. The sample includes 200,000 to 250,000 clones, over 75% of them seen just once.

This TCR was recovered from a woman aged 65 to 85 with COVID-19, enrolled during active disease. The chain carries TRBV7-9 and TRBJ2-5; perhaps TRBD2 as D (6 bases). Sequencing was done on a sample of peripheral blood. The CDR3 protein is CASSWGVLSSREETQYF. CDR3 DNA sequence: TGTGCCAGCAGCTGGGGGGTTTTGTCTTCCAGGGAAGAGACCCAGTACTTC.